This TCR beta chain came from a study of identical twins. Through template switching, a universal primer site was introduced, and the cDNA contained unique molecular identifiers. TCRdb reprocessed the 5' RACE reads with MiXCR, giving one entry per CDR3 protein. This table holds approximately 890,000 distinct CDR3 sequences, 9% to 15% found once. The V gene end was trimmed by 6 bases and the J gene end by 4 bases; junction bases not matched to a gene: 15. The CDR3 sequence is 16 residues long. The germline V gene encodes CDR1 SQVTM and CDR2 ANQGSEA. Among all donors, each was a healthy Caucasian. These data were also filed under a second study, of yellow fever vaccine responses in identical twins.

The rearrangement joins TRBV29-1 to TRBJ2-1; 7 bases agree with TRBD1. The specimen was PBMCs. The sequence came from a woman between 18 and 29 years old in good health. This CDR3 is CSVPRSAGGSYNEQFF. CDR3 DNA sequence: TGCAGCGTCCCCCGGTCGGCAGGGGGTAGTTACAATGAGCAGTTCTTC.